This entry lists 20 T cell receptor beta chains sequenced from one sample in a study of CD8+ T cells in alopecia areata. It was cDNA, reverse transcribed from extracted RNA, that served as the sequencing template. This table comes from immunoSEQ multiplex PCR, and its TCRdb copy is limited to in-frame clones, with some not included. The data hold over 150,000 clones, with around 60% observed a single time. This sample comprised CD4+ T cells sorted from blood, obtained at week 0. The receptors were gathered from a human donor with alopecia areata.

The chain joins TRBV5-1 to TRBJ2-6; D is undetermined. Per the germline V gene, CDR1 is SGHRS and CDR2 is YFSETQ. The V gene lost 0 bases and the J gene lost 2 bases, with 6 bases spanning the gap. CDR3 length: 15 amino acids. In DNA, the CDR3 is TGCGCCAGCAGCTTGGGCGGCACTGGGGCCAACGTCCTGACTTTC. Translating it yields CASSLGGTGANVLTF.

The chain employs TRBV4-2 and TRBJ2-5; either TRBD1 or TRBD2 may supply D (5 bases each). CDR1 LGHNA and CDR2 YNFKEQ come from the germline V gene. The CDR3 has 17 amino acids. V lost 0 bases, J lost 5 bases, and 19 bases lay in between. The CDR3 coding sequence is TGTGCCAGCAGCCAAGATCGGGGCGTATTCCCCGGGGAGACCCAGTACTTC. Its translation is CASSQDRGVFPGETQYF.

This clone has just a few counts. Other DNA variants within this sample encode the same CDR3. The gene calls are TRBV9 and TRBJ1-5; D gene unclear. The CDR3 sequence is 13 residues long. Germline CDR1 reads SGDLS; CDR2 reads YYNGEE. Trimming cost V 7 bases and J 0 bases, with 8 bases left between them. The CDR3 sequence: CASGRDSNQPQHF. In DNA, the CDR3 is TGTGCCAGCGGTCGGGATAGCAATCAGCCCCAGCATTTT.

The chain couples TRBV20-1 to TRBJ2-2; D gene unclear. Between the trimmed V and J ends, which lost 0 bases and 10 bases, there was a span of 6 bases. The CDR3 extends over 11 amino acids. Germline CDR1 and CDR2: DFQATT and SNEGSKA (reference sequence). The DNA of the CDR3 is TGCAGTGCTAGAGATCGTGTGGAGCTGTTTTTT. This encodes CSARDRVELFF.

The CDR3 DNA reads as TGTGCCAGCAGTTACAACCTAGCGGGGGGGAATTACGAGCAGTACTTC. As protein: CASSYNLAGGNYEQYF. V and J are TRBV6-5 and TRBJ2-7; 12 bases map to TRBD2. Germline lookup yields CDR1 MNHEY and CDR2 SVGAGI. The V gene end was trimmed by 2 bases and the J gene end by 4 bases; junction bases not matched to a gene: 6. The CDR3 contains 16 residues.

The V gene is TRBV4-1, the J gene TRBJ1-3; D remains unclear. Germline CDR1 MGHRA, CDR2 YSYEKL. The CDR3 spans 17 residues. Between the trimmed V and J ends, which lost 0 bases and 0 bases, there was a span of 12 bases. CDR3 DNA: TGCGCCAGCAGCCAAGAGGCAACAATGATCTCTGGAAACACCATATATTTT. It translates to CASSQEATMISGNTIYF.

This chain links TRBV7-7 with TRBJ1-2, with TRBD1 identical over 7 bases. The V segment lost 5 bases and the J segment 7 bases; nucleotides outside the gene matches: 4. This CDR3 has 12 amino acids. CDR1 is SSHAT, CDR2 FNYEAQ, per germline (reference sequence). This chain's CDR3 is CASSNDRAGYTF. CDR3 in DNA: TGTGCCAGCAGCAACGACAGGGCTGGCTACACCTTC.

This clone was observed a handful of times. The chain couples TRBV29-1 to TRBJ2-1, with a possible D match to TRBD2 (7 bases). This CDR3 spans 14 amino acids. With 8 bases removed from V and 4 bases from J, the gap between germline ends came to 18 bases. Germline V CDR1 and CDR2: SQVTM, ANQGSEA. CDR3 nucleotide sequence: TGCAGCTGGGGGCCAAAAGCGGGGTACAATGAGCAGTTCTTC. This gives the protein CSWGPKAGYNEQFF.

The gene calls are TRBV5-1 and TRBJ2-7; D is possibly TRBD2 (5 bases). Trimming took 1 base from V and 2 from J, leaving 13 bases between them. Germline CDR1 reads SGHRS; CDR2 reads YFSETQ. This CDR3 region has 15 residues. Here the CDR3 reads CASSLIEVGTYEQYF. In nucleotides, the CDR3 is TGCGCCAGCAGCTTGATAGAGGTCGGGACCTACGAGCAGTACTTC.

V gene TRBV5-1 combines with J gene TRBJ2-7; TRBD2 might be the D (5 bases). V lost 3 bases and J lost 0, with 13 bases in between. The CDR3 runs 15 residues. Germline V gene data show CDR1 as SGHRS and CDR2 as YFSETQ. The CDR3 reads CASSYGRGSSYEQYF. CDR3 in DNA: TGCGCCAGCAGCTACGGACGGGGAAGCTCCTACGAGCAGTACTTC.

J is TRBJ1-4 and V is TRBV11-3; no definite D call. The germline gives CDR1 SGHNT, CDR2 YENEEA. The CDR3 length is 15 residues. The V end lost 6 bases, the J end lost 2 bases, and 13 bases lay between the germline ends. The CDR3 DNA sequence: TGTGCCAGCAGTCCTGGCCGGGCGACTAATGAAAAACTGTTTTTT. Translating gives CASSPGRATNEKLFF.

The chain links TRBV7-3 to TRBJ2-2; a possible D gene is TRBD1 (5 bases). Trimming took 5 bases from V and 7 from J, leaving 11 bases between them. CDR3 length equals 13 residues. CDR1 and CDR2 from the germline V gene are SGHTA and FQGTGA. DNA of the CDR3: TGTGCCAGCAGCAAGACAGAGATCGGGGAGCTGTTTTTT. Translating gives CASSKTEIGELFF.

The J gene is TRBJ2-3, the V gene TRBV6-6; D gene ambiguous. Germline assignment: CDR1 MNHNY and CDR2 SVGAGI (reference sequence). The CDR3 has 14 residues. V was trimmed by 7 bases and J by 5 bases, leaving 16 bases between them. CDR3 bases: TGTGCCAGCATTGATGGTTTCATGGGAGATACGCAGTATTTT. Translating it yields CASIDGFMGDTQYF.

This chain uses TRBV6-1 with TRBJ1-2, with TRBD1 as a possible D gene (6 bases). The CDR3 sequence is 16 residues long. Deletions cut 1 base from V and 4 bases from J, with 16 bases between. Germline assignment: CDR1 MNHNS and CDR2 SASEGT. In nucleotides, the CDR3 is TGTGCCAGCAGTGAAGTCTGGGGGCAGGGAAGCTATGGCTACACCTTC. It specifies CASSEVWGQGSYGYTF.

This clone has a single count. The chain employs TRBV7-2 and TRBJ2-7; 8 bases align to TRBD2. The V gene's germline CDR1 is SGHTA and CDR2 FQGNSA. The CDR3 has 14 amino acids. Trimming cost V 6 bases and J 4 bases; bases outside gene matches: 8. CDR3 sequence: CASRPPGTSYEQYF. The DNA for the CDR3 is TGTGCCAGCAGGCCACCCGGGACTAGTTACGAGCAGTACTTC.

The genes are TRBV4-2 and TRBJ2-5, with D possibly matching TRBD2 (5 bases). The V gene's germline CDR1 is LGHNA and CDR2 YNFKEQ. The CDR3 sequence is 18 residues long. With 4 bases removed from V and 1 base from J, the gap between germline ends came to 22 bases. CDR3 coding DNA: TGTGCCAGCAGCCTCGCACTAGGTAAAACGTCCTTCCAAGAGACCCAGTACTTC. Its protein product is CASSLALGKTSFQETQYF.

CDR3 residues: CASSHHLYREAFF. The CDR3 DNA sequence: TGCGCCAGCAGTCATCACCTATACCGGGAAGCTTTCTTT. V gene TRBV23-1 combines with J gene TRBJ1-1; unclear D gene. TRBV23-1 is labeled an ORF, and its function is uncertain. The ends were cut back, 3 bases at V and 8 bases at J, with 13 bases in the middle. This CDR3 has 13 amino acids.

This clone appeared a few times. This chain uses TRBV6-5 with TRBJ1-6; D is uncertain. CDR3 length: 14 residues. Trimming stripped 4 bases from V and 0 bases from J, with 4 bases between. The germline V gene encodes CDR1 MNHEY and CDR2 SVGAGI. DNA of the CDR3: TGTGCCAGCAGTTCCCTCTCCTATAATTCACCCCTCCACTTT. It specifies CASSSLSYNSPLHF.

The J gene is TRBJ1-6, the V gene TRBV7-2; D unclear. The CDR3 length is 13 residues. V was pared by 4 bases and J by 7 bases, with 8 bases between. In germline, CDR1 is SGHTA, CDR2 FQGNSA. As DNA, the CDR3 is TGTGCCAGCAGCTACGACCCCAATTCACCCCTCCACTTT. Its protein is CASSYDPNSPLHF.

The gene calls are TRBV12-5 and TRBJ1-2; D is uncertain. V was clipped by 0 bases and J by 5 bases, with 4 bases between them. CDR1 is LGHNT and CDR2 is FRNRAP in the germline V gene. The CDR3 runs 12 residues. CDR3 in amino acids: CASGLVEYGYTF. CDR3 sequence (DNA): TGTGCTAGTGGTTTGGTAGAGTATGGCTACACCTTC.